Below are 20 T cell receptor beta chains sequenced from a single sample in a study of T cell repertoires in cytomegalovirus infection. These receptors' antigens are unknown. TCRdb ran MiXCR on the reads and lists one entry per CDR3 protein. Of around 750,000 distinct CDR3 sequences in the sample, 32% are singletons; the top ten hold about an eighth. The sample consisted of cultured CD8+ T cells from PBMCs, taken from culture after CMV antigen stimulation. The receptors shown here come from a human donor in good health (CMV status not recorded). Some clones in this sample may be carry-over from other donors' samples.

The chain uses TRBV10-3 and TRBJ1-2; D gene unclear. The CDR3 runs 11 residues. V was trimmed by 6 bases and J by 8 bases, leaving 10 bases between them. In germline, CDR1 is ENHRY, CDR2 SYGVKD. The CDR3 region is CAIRLTEGYTF. CDR3 DNA sequence: TGTGCCATCAGATTGACCGAGGGCTACACCTTC.

This sequence joins TRBV9 and TRBJ2-7, with D perhaps TRBD2 (7 bases). In germline, CDR1 is SGDLS, CDR2 YYNGEE. The CDR3 extends over 15 amino acids. V lost 3 bases and J 4 bases, leaving 17 bases between the germline ends. The DNA for the CDR3 is TGTGCCAGCAGCGAGGGGGAGGGACACCTATACGAGCAGTACTTC. Translation gives CASSEGEGHLYEQYF.

V and J are TRBV12-3 or TRBV12-4 and TRBJ1-1; no reliable D call. Trimming removed 6 bases at V and 7 bases at J, with 12 bases between. The CDR3 runs to 12 residues. The CDR3 bases are TGTGCCAGCAGCTCCGGACGGCTTGAAGCTTTCTTT. Its translation: CASSSGRLEAFF.

In regard to this clonotype: At one end, the junction sequence differs from germline, possibly due to a read error. The chain has TRBV4-3 and TRBJ1-1; 7 positions match TRBD1. This CDR3 spans 16 amino acids. The V gene's germline CDR1 is LGHNA and CDR2 YSLEER. DNA for the CDR3: TGCGTCAGCAGCCATGCCCCAGGGGGTTCGGGCACTGAAGCTTTCTTT. It encodes CVSSHAPGGSGTEAFF.

The chain links TRBV28 to TRBJ2-7; no reliable D call. The germline V gene encodes CDR1 MDHEN and CDR2 SYDVKM. The CDR3 is 13 amino acids. V was pared by 3 bases and J by 1 base, with 7 bases between. The CDR3 spells CASSFGESYEQYV. CDR3 sequence (DNA): TGTGCCAGCAGTTTTGGCGAATCCTACGAGCAGTACGTC.

The V call is TRBV9, the J call TRBJ2-1; 9 positions agree with TRBD2. The trim removed 0 bases at V and 7 bases at J, leaving 5 bases unmatched. In germline, CDR1 is SGDLS, CDR2 YYNGEE. This CDR3 comprises 15 residues. In DNA, the CDR3 is TGTGCCAGCAGCGTAGTGGCGGGGGGGCTAAATGAGCAGTTCTTC. Translation: CASSVVAGGLNEQFF. The full variable domain, completed using reference TRBV9 and TRBJ2-1, is DSGVTQTPKHLITATGQRVTLRCSPRSGDLSVYWYQQSLDQGLQFLIQYYNGEERAKGNILERFSAQQFPDLHSELNLSSLELGDSALYFCASSVVAGGLNEQFFGPGTRLTVL.

J is TRBJ1-5 and V is TRBV6-2 or TRBV6-3, with TRBD1 matching 10 bases. The CDR3 spans 17 residues. V was pared by 4 bases and J by 2 bases, with 8 bases of the junction left unmatched. The germline CDR1 and CDR2 sequences are MNHEY and SVGEGT. The CDR3 region has the DNA TGTGCCAGCAGTTCCTCTCGACAGGGGGCTCGCAATCAGCCCCAGCATTTT. It codes for CASSSSRQGARNQPQHF.

Details on this clonotype: At one boundary the junction diverges from the germline segment, which might be a read error. The chain uses TRBV7-6 and TRBJ2-2, with a possible D match to TRBD2 (5 bases). Germline CDR1 is SGHVS and CDR2 is FNYEAQ. The CDR3 sequence is 14 residues long. DNA for the CDR3: TGTGCCAGCAGCCCCGTAGGGAGCACCGGGGAGCCGTTTTTT. It yields the protein CASSPVGSTGEPFF.

This clonotype was detected ten times or more. The rearrangement joins TRBV7-2 to TRBJ2-2; unclear D gene. Germline values: CDR1 SGHTA, CDR2 FQGNSA. V lost 10 bases, J lost 4 bases, and 13 bases lay in between. The CDR3 consists of 13 residues. The CDR3, as DNA: TGTGCCATCCCCGGGCGTCGCACCGGGGAGCTGTTTTTT. As protein: CAIPGRRTGELFF.

This clonotype turned up a few times. The genes are TRBV19 and TRBJ2-3, with 10 bases identical to TRBD2. This CDR3 is built from 17 residues. Germline V gene lookup returns CDR1 LNHDA and CDR2 SQIVND (reference sequence). The V segment lost 4 bases and the J segment 0 bases; nucleotides outside the gene matches: 7. CDR3 sequence: CASSTRGLAASTDTQYF. As DNA, the CDR3 is TGTGCCAGTAGTACCCGCGGACTAGCGGCCAGCACAGATACGCAGTATTTT.

Of note for this clonotype: The junction and the germline gene differ at one end; a read error may be behind it. The chain recombines TRBV28 with TRBJ1-1, with D unclear. The CDR3 is 15 residues long. CDR1 and CDR2 (germline): MDHEN, SYDVKM. Here the CDR3 DNA reads TGTGCCAGCAGTCGTGGCCAACTGGGGAACACTGCAGCTTTCTTT. This translates into CASSRGQLGNTAAFF.

This clonotype was detected only a few times. The chain links TRBV12-3 or TRBV12-4 to TRBJ1-3; D not resolved. Trimming pared 3 bases from V and 3 bases from J, leaving 9 bases between. There are 14 residues in the CDR3. In DNA, the CDR3 is TGTGCCAGCAGTTTCGGGGTTGGTGGAAACACCATATATTTT. Its translation: CASSFGVGGNTIYF.

This clonotype was counted at least ten times. The genes are TRBV7-8 and TRBJ1-5; D is uncertain. V gave up 5 bases and J gave up 4 bases, with 9 bases separating them. There are 13 residues in the CDR3. From germline, CDR1 is SGHVS and CDR2 FQNEAQ. The CDR3 here is CASSGEGNQPQHF. CDR3 coding DNA: TGTGCCAGCAGCGGGGAAGGGAATCAGCCCCAGCATTTT.

The chain links TRBV29-1 to TRBJ2-5; TRBD1 aligns across 10 bases. V lost 8 bases to trimming and J lost 5 bases; unmatched junction nucleotides: 8. CDR1 and CDR2 from the germline V gene are SQVTM and ANQGSEA. The CDR3 spans 13 residues. CDR3 residues: CSHRDRGPETQYF. Written as DNA, the CDR3 is TGCAGCCACCGAGACAGGGGGCCGGAGACCCAGTACTTC.

This clonotype occurred many times. CDR3 residues: CASSLYSGGVPDTQYF. The CDR3 nucleotides are TGTGCCAGCAGCTTATATAGCGGGGGGGTCCCAGATACGCAGTATTTT. The V gene is TRBV7-2, the J gene TRBJ2-3; 11 bases map to TRBD2. The CDR3 consists of 16 residues. The V gene end was trimmed by 2 bases and the J gene end by 4 bases; junction bases not matched to a gene: 5. The V gene's germline CDR1 is SGHTA and CDR2 FQGNSA.

This clonotype showed up just a few times. V is TRBV20-1 and J is TRBJ1-2; no firm D call. Looked up from germline, CDR1 is DFQATT and CDR2 is SNEGSKA (reference sequence). The V gene lost 0 bases and the J gene lost 8 bases, with 19 bases spanning the gap. The length of the CDR3 is 15 residues. The DNA for the CDR3 is TGCAGTGCTAGAGATCTGCGTCGGGCAGGAGGGGGCTACACCTTC. It specifies CSARDLRRAGGGYTF.

The rearrangement links TRBV12-3 or TRBV12-4 to TRBJ2-1, with TRBD2 matching 7 bases. Trimming removed 5 bases from V and 4 bases from J; junction bases left unmatched: 11. The CDR3 spans 16 residues. CDR3 sequence reads: CASSPRTGGRYNEQFF. CDR3 in DNA: TGTGCCAGCAGTCCCCGGACGGGAGGCAGATACAATGAGCAGTTCTTC.

The genes are TRBV20-1 and TRBJ2-7; 7 bases align to TRBD2. Trimming removed 3 bases from V and 3 bases from J; junction bases left unmatched: 8. From germline, CDR1 is DFQATT and CDR2 SNEGSKA (reference sequence). CDR3 length: 14 amino acids. CDR3 sequence reads: CSARPLGGIYEQYV. As DNA, the CDR3 is TGCAGTGCTAGGCCATTGGGGGGGATCTACGAGCAGTACGTC.

This chain uses TRBV20-1 with TRBJ2-1, with D perhaps TRBD1 (6 bases). Trimming removed 5 bases from V and 0 bases from J, with 14 bases in between. The CDR3 length is 15 residues. Germline assignment: CDR1 DFQATT and CDR2 SNEGSKA (reference sequence). The CDR3 nucleotides are TGCAGTGCTCAGGACAGCCGGAGCTCCTACAATGAGCAGTTCTTC. Its translation is CSAQDSRSSYNEQFF.

This clonotype was found a few times. V gene TRBV5-6 combines with J gene TRBJ2-7; no definite D call. Germline CDR1 is SGHDT and CDR2 is YYEEEE. The CDR3 runs to 13 residues. Trimming removed 0 bases at V and 1 base at J, with 5 bases between. Written as DNA, the CDR3 is TGTGCCAGCAGCTTGGTAGGGTCCTACGAGCAGTACGTC. Translated: CASSLVGSYEQYV.